Following are 2 T cell receptor beta chains from one sample sequenced in a study of beta chain features in type 1 diabetes. Of the isolated RNA, all was reverse transcribed, and so the sequenced material was expressed TCRB transcripts. The method was immunoSEQ multiplex PCR; TCRdb's version includes in-frame clones alone and lacks a portion of them. This table has about 160,000 clones, 8% to 8.5% appearing once. These receptors lack a known antigen. Overall study findings and caveats: Among all four CD4+ subsets, Type 1 diabetes patients had TCRB CDR3s that were moderately but significantly shorter.

Sequencing was performed on central memory CD4+ T cells from blood. The receptors originated from a woman between 18 and 29 years old with type 1 diabetes.

In this sample, this clone turned up many times. This sample also contains other DNA sequences that code for the same CDR3. The chain has TRBV5-1 and TRBJ1-2; D might be TRBD1 (5 bases). Germline CDR1 and CDR2: SGHRS and YFSETQ. The CDR3 spans 13 residues. The V end was cut by 9 bases, the J end by 0 bases, with 12 bases between. CDR3 region: CATRETANYGYTF. The CDR3 DNA reads TGCGCCACCAGGGAGACAGCTAACTATGGCTACACCTTC.

This clone was counted a few times. The chain couples TRBV18 to TRBJ1-1; 8 bases map to TRBD1. J gave up 0 bases and V 2 bases, and 5 bases lay outside the gene matches. CDR3 length: 16 residues. The germline V gene encodes CDR1 KGHSH and CDR2 LQKENI. The CDR3: CASSPFGQGLNTEAFF. CDR3 nucleotide sequence: TGTGCCAGCTCACCATTTGGACAGGGCCTGAACACTGAAGCTTTCTTT.